This record covers a single TCR beta chain. By its share of the sample, this clone is medium-sized (0.01 to 0.1%). Its antigen has not been determined. Per-nucleotide qualities are absent, and no much larger clonotype sits a single base away. CDR1 GTSNPN and CDR2 SVGIG were looked up in the germline V gene (reference sequence). Relative to germline, V is missing 8 bases and J is missing 7 bases, with 16 bases of the junction outside any gene match. Reading from cysteine to phenylalanine, the CDR3 counts 15 amino acids. Only the CDR3 region is kept as DNA, spanning 45 bases read in frame from base 1. Receptor amplification or capture employed the immunoSEQ multiplex PCR assay. TCRdb obtained this table from immuneACCESS and retained in-frame rearrangements with V and J assigned. These tables miss some clones; where compared with another copy, unresolved V genes account for less than half of the shortfall, and the remainder is unexplained. The sample contains tens of thousands of clones, almost 99% of them found a single time. The top ten constitute approximately 0.2% of the sample.

These data belong to a study of technical replicates of blood from several donors (dated by TCRdb to the late 2010s). The sequenced sample consisted of T cells isolated from PBMCs. This clonotype originated in a human donor in good health. The rearranged segments are TRBV30 and TRBJ2-2; 7 bases in between match TRBD2. The CDR3 protein sequence reads: CARPGGEGDGGELFF. The nucleotide sequence reads TGTGCCCGACCCGGAGGGGAGGGTGATGGCGGGGAGCTGTTTTTT. The CDR3 plus the reference TRBV30 and TRBJ2-2 genes for the other parts give the full variable domain: SQTIHQWPATLVQPVGSPLSLECTVEGTSNPNLYWYRQAAGRGLQLLFYSVGIGQISSEVPQNLSASRPQDRQFILSSKKLLLSDSGFYLCARPGGEGDGGELFFGEGSRLTVL.